These 10 T cell receptor beta chains came from one sample sequenced in a study of beta chain features in type 1 diabetes. Isolated RNA was reverse transcribed in full, so expressed TCRB transcripts were sequenced. Using immunoSEQ multiplex PCR, the repertoire was profiled, and TCRdb retains in-frame clones only, with some absent. In the table there are more than 95,000 clones, 25% to 35% of which are singletons. The antigens these receptors bind are not known. General study findings and limits: All four CD4+ subsets from Type 1 diabetes patients carried moderately but significantly shorter TCRB CDR3s.

The sequenced material came from central memory CD4+ T cells from blood. The receptors here all came from a woman aged 18-35 years with type 1 diabetes.

The J gene is TRBJ1-2, the V gene TRBV7-2; 7 bases agree with TRBD1. Germline assignment: CDR1 SGHTA and CDR2 FQGNSA. The V and J ends lost 2 bases and 5 bases, in that order; junction bases with no gene match: 8. The CDR3 length is 15 residues. The CDR3, as DNA: TGTGCCAGCAGCTTAAGGGGGCGGCAGGGATATGGCTACACCTTC. Translation: CASSLRGRQGYGYTF. Together with reference TRBV7-2 and TRBJ1-2, the CDR3 gives the full variable domain: GAGVSQSPSNKVTEKGKDVELRCDPISGHTALYWYRQSLGQGLEFLIYFQGNSAPDKSGLPSDRFSAERTGGSVSTLTIQRTQQEDSAVYLCASSLRGRQGYGYTFGSGTRLTVV.

V is TRBV19 and J is TRBJ2-5; D perhaps matches TRBD2 (6 bases). The ends were cut back, 3 bases at V and 4 bases at J, with 12 bases in the middle. Germline CDR1 and CDR2: LNHDA and SQIVND (reference sequence). This CDR3 is built from 14 residues. CDR3 amino acids: CASSMGGMRETQYF. The CDR3 bases are TGTGCCAGTAGTATGGGAGGTATGAGAGAGACCCAGTACTTC.

The rearrangement joins TRBV30 to TRBJ2-3; 10 bases are a match to TRBD2. Germline lookup yields CDR1 GTSNPN and CDR2 SVGIG (reference sequence). V shed 2 bases, J shed 4 bases, and the junction held 9 bases outside the gene matches. This CDR3 contains 16 residues. The CDR3 here is CAWSPGLAALADTQYF. The CDR3 bases are TGTGCCTGGAGTCCCGGACTAGCGGCTTTGGCAGATACGCAGTATTTT.

The CDR3 loop reads CASSFKQASYGYTF. In nucleotides, the CDR3 is TGTGCCAGCAGCTTTAAACAGGCATCCTATGGCTACACCTTC. This chain links TRBV11-3 with TRBJ1-2; a weak D match, TRBD1 (5 bases). The CDR3 loop spans 14 amino acids. V shed 3 bases and J shed 4 bases, with 12 bases lying between them. The germline V gene has CDR1 SGHNT and CDR2 YENEEA.

The table lists this clone with a few counts. The chain uses TRBV2 and TRBJ2-3, with D possibly TRBD2 on 6 matching bases. Per germline, CDR1 SNHLY and CDR2 FYNNEI. Trimming left V 4 bases short and J 0 bases short, with 17 bases between. The CDR3 extends over 17 amino acids. CDR3 region: CASSVFSGTSSTDTQYF. CDR3 nucleotide sequence: TGTGCCAGCAGTGTATTCTCCGGGACTTCTAGCACAGATACGCAGTATTTT. Combining the CDR3 with reference TRBV2 and TRBJ2-3 gives the whole variable domain EPEVTQTPSHQVTQMGQEVILRCVPISNHLYFYWYRQILGQKVEFLVSFYNNEISEKSEIFDDQFSVERPDGSNFTLKIRSTKLEDSAMYFCASSVFSGTSSTDTQYFGPGTRLTVL.

In this sample, this clone turned up a few times. V usage is TRBV25-1 and J usage is TRBJ2-4; D perhaps matches TRBD1 (6 bases). The germline gives CDR1 MGHDK, CDR2 SYGVNS. This CDR3 is 15 amino acids long. Trimming removed 10 bases at V and 0 bases at J, with 16 bases between. As DNA, the CDR3 is TGTGCCACCCACGGACAGCCACTAGCCAAAAACATTCAGTACTTC. Translated, it gives CATHGQPLAKNIQYF.

This clone has a handful of counts. The chain combines TRBV15 with TRBJ2-1; D remains unclear. Germline-derived CDR1 and CDR2 are LNHNV and YYDKDF (reference sequence). Deletions cut 0 bases from V and 0 bases from J, with 9 bases between. CDR3 size: 16 residues. This CDR3 is CATSRDRVYSYNEQFF. DNA of the CDR3: TGTGCCACCAGCAGAGATCGGGTTTACTCCTACAATGAGCAGTTCTTC. The variable domain in full, with the rest retrieved from reference TRBV15 and TRBJ2-1, is DAMVIQNPRYQVTQFGKPVTLSCSQTLNHNVMYWYQQKSSQAPKLLFHYYDKDFNNEADTPDNFQSRRPNTSFCFLDIRSPGLGDTAMYLCATSRDRVYSYNEQFFGPGTRLTVL.

This clone was counted only a few times. The chain combines TRBV25-1 with TRBJ1-1; 7 nucleotides match TRBD1. This CDR3 contains 15 residues. The V segment lost 2 bases and the J segment 0 bases; nucleotides outside the gene matches: 3. Germline lookup yields CDR1 MGHDK and CDR2 SYGVNS. CDR3 residues: CASSEPGQVNTEAFF. CDR3 nucleotide sequence: TGTGCCAGCAGTGAACCCGGACAGGTGAACACTGAAGCTTTCTTT.

This clone was seen more than once but under ten times. The rearrangement uses TRBV7-2 and TRBJ2-1; TRBD2 matches 10 bases. Trimming at V came to 5 bases and at J to 6 bases, leaving 7 bases not matched to a gene. The CDR3 runs to 15 residues. Germline CDR1 reads SGHTA; CDR2 reads FQGNSA. The CDR3 is CASSPPSGSGNEQFF. CDR3 DNA: TGTGCCAGCAGCCCTCCTAGCGGGAGCGGCAATGAGCAGTTCTTC.

The chain has TRBV7-9 and TRBJ2-2; D is unresolved. V gave up 0 bases and J gave up 4 bases, with 3 bases separating them. Germline V gene lookup returns CDR1 SEHNR and CDR2 FQNEAQ (reference sequence). The CDR3 totals 13 residues. CDR3 amino acids: CASSLASTGELFF. The CDR3 DNA sequence: TGTGCCAGCAGCTTAGCCAGCACCGGGGAGCTGTTTTTT.